The clone carrying this TCR beta chain was recorded only once. The antigen remains unidentified. The assay was immunoSEQ multiplex PCR, and TCRdb's table has in-frame clones only and misses some. The sample has over 50,000 clones, about 90% seen once. The CDR3 contains 12 residues. Germline CDR1 is SGHVS and CDR2 is FQNEAQ. V was cut by 2 bases and J by 6 bases, with 5 bases left in between. The data derive from a study of OX40 agonist ivuxolimab in advanced cancers. Broader study findings: Dosing at 0.1 to 3.0 mg/kg was accompanied by clonal expansion of CD4+ and CD8+ blood T cells by week 6.

The specimen was CD4+ or CD8+ T cells sorted from blood, collected in a trial of the OX40 agonist ivuxolimab. The TCR originated in an adult with an advanced solid tumor such as melanoma, head and neck, liver or kidney cancer. The chain joins TRBV7-8 to TRBJ2-1; no firm D call. CDR3: CASSLIRNEQFF. The CDR3 coding sequence is TGTGCCAGCAGCTTAATTCGCAATGAGCAGTTCTTC. The complete variable domain, with remaining parts taken from reference TRBV7-8 and TRBJ2-1, reads GAGVSQSPRYKVAKRGQDVALRCDPISGHVSLFWYQQALGQGPEFLTYFQNEAQLDKSGLPSDRFFAERPEGSVSTLKIQRTQQEDSAVYLCASSLIRNEQFFGPGTRLTVL.